The T cell receptor beta chain under discussion was sequenced for a study of prognosis after radiotherapy for stage I lung cancer (TCRdb year 2021). In the study overall: Around 19 stage I NSCLC patients were enrolled in Nanjing, China, between April 2018 and January 2019. Every patient was regarded as medically inoperable, because of comorbidities in some 13 cases and refusal of surgery in seven or eight cases. Using image-guided IMRT or VMAT, SBRT was delivered in 3 to 5 fractions at a biologically effective dose of at least 100 Gy. The cohort comprised roughly 12 men and several women with a median age of nearly 75 years, ranging from roughly 53 to 84 years. The patients included fourteen who had newly diagnosed primary stage I lung tumors, along with several others who had oligometastatic NSCLC after their primary tumor had been surgically resected. No patient received concurrent therapy alongside SBRT. Peripheral blood TCR beta repertoires were profiled in stage I NSCLC patients before and after stereotactic body radiotherapy, and the repertoires were related to distant failure. The study sequenced some 38 blood samples from around 19 patients, one before and one after SBRT per patient. On tumor histology, more than ten patients had adenocarcinoma and several had squamous cell carcinoma. Four of the 19 patients developed distant metastases after SBRT, at a median of about seven months; the other 15 showed no significant progression.

The germline ends are 15 bases apart after V is trimmed by 5 bases and J by 8 bases. From a lookup of the germline V gene, CDR1 and CDR2 are SGHTA and FQGNSA. There are 14 amino acids in the CDR3, from cysteine to phenylalanine inclusive. The entry retains the CDR3 DNA only, 42 bases that are in frame from base 1. There are many counts of this clonotype. Its antigen is not yet known. No much larger clone exists at a distance of one base, and base qualities are not known. All patients had node-negative disease on CT and PET/CT, and none had a history of other malignancies or had previously received chemotherapy or radiotherapy. At each of the two time points, six milliliters of peripheral venous blood were collected into EDTA tubes. PBMCs were isolated by Ficoll-Paque Plus density-gradient centrifugation. Right after collection, samples were kept at -80 degrees C until analysis. Study-wide conclusions, independent of this receptor: After SBRT, the count of unique TCR clones dropped from a median of roughly 9,700 beforehand to roughly 7,100 afterward (Wilcoxon paired P=0.011). None of the reported P values were adjusted for multiple comparisons. Limitations of the study included a small cohort and short follow-up, and the study findings need independent validation. Post-SBRT Shannon entropy and its change from baseline were lower in patients who developed distant metastases; baseline Shannon entropy was not associated with metastases. Tumor specificity of expanded TCR clones was not determined. Differences in TRBV and TRBJ usage frequencies by metastasis status were reportedly observed in two V genes at baseline and in nine V and two J genes after SBRT.

Two rounds of multiplex PCR on genomic DNA were used to amplify the TCR beta CDR3 region. In the first PCR round, primers specific to each TRBV and TRBJ gene were used, and the primer sequences were filed in Chinese patent CN105087789A. Universal primers were used in the second round of PCR. The Roche High Pure PCR Template Preparation Kit was used to extract genomic DNA from frozen PBMCs. Libraries were sequenced paired-end with 151 bp reads on an Illumina HiSeq 3000. The study's own analysis went as follows. Raw reads lacking the multiplex PCR primer sequences were removed with CutAdapt. Using PEAR, the high-quality paired reads were merged into contigs. By alignment to reference sequences, MiXCR assigned TRB V, D and J gene segments to each contig. To remove sequencing errors, CDR3 sequences were clustered according to base quality and sequence similarity. Shannon entropy, normalized by the natural log of the productive TCR sequence number, served as the measure of diversity. Clonality was computed as one minus the ratio of Shannon entropy to the natural log of the number of unique clonotypes. Progression-free survival cut-offs for repertoire metrics were chosen using the Youden index of ROC curves, with analyses run in R 3.5.3. Using fastp trimming at Q25 and MiXCR clonotype assembly, TCRdb reanalyzed the public sequencing data and kept in-frame beta chains. Rows matching on CDR3 protein sequence are summarized as one entry with the most common DNA and genes. TCRdb's processing, not the authors' own work, is the source of the V and J calls. The sample table contains about 51,000 distinct CDR3 sequences; only one count was recorded for 30% to 35% of them. The ten top clones hold 9.2% of the sample.

Sequenced here: PBMCs, sampled before or after stereotactic body radiation therapy (not recorded which). The TCR originated in a donor older than 45 with non-small cell lung cancer. In this chain, TRBV7-2 is recombined with TRBJ1-4, with TRBD1 tentatively as D gene (5 bases match). The CDR3 loop reads CASSRGALGEKLFF. The nucleotides are TGTGCCAGCAGCCGCGGGGCCCTAGGGGAAAAACTGTTTTTT. This CDR3, with the reference TRBV7-2 and TRBJ1-4 proteins standing in past its ends, gives the full variable domain GAGVSQSPSNKVTEKGKDVELRCDPISGHTALYWYRQSLGQGLEFLIYFQGNSAPDKSGLPSDRFSAERTGGSVSTLTIQRTQQEDSAVYLCASSRGALGEKLFFGSGTQLSVL.